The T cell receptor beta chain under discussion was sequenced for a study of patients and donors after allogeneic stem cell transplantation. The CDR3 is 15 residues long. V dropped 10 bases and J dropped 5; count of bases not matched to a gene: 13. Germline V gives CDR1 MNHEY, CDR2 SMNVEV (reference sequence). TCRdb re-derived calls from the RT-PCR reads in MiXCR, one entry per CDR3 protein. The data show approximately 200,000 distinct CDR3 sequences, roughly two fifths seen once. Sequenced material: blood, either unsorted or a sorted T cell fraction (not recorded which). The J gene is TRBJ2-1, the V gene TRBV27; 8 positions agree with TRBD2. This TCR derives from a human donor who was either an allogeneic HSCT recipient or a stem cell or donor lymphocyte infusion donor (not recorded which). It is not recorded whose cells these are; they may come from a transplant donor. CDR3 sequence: CATQTGLGTHNEQFF. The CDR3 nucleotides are TGTGCCACCCAAACGGGACTAGGGACTCACAATGAGCAGTTCTTC.